The 24 T cell receptor beta chains listed next were all sequenced from one sample in a study of shared clonotypes between healthy human individuals. Assay: immunoSEQ multiplex PCR; the TCRdb copy retains only in-frame clones and omits some. The data show millions of clones, 90% to 95% seen once. Material: naive CD4+ T cells sorted from blood. Subset denoted: CD45RA+ positively selected. These receptors were obtained from a man younger than 30 in good health.

The chain couples TRBV9 to TRBJ1-4; 10 nucleotides line up with TRBD1. Germline V gene sequence: CDR1 SGDLS, CDR2 YYNGEE. The ends lost 1 base at V and 8 bases at J; junction bases unmatched: 5. CDR3 length: 15 amino acids. The CDR3 region has the DNA TGTGCCAGCAGCGTAACCGGGACAGGGGACGAAAAACTGTTTTTT. Encoded protein: CASSVTGTGDEKLFF.

V is TRBV2 and J is TRBJ2-1; possible D gene TRBD1, 5 bases. V was trimmed by 4 bases and J by 3 bases, leaving 16 bases between them. Looked up from germline, CDR1 is SNHLY and CDR2 is FYNNEI. This CDR3 has 16 amino acids. This CDR3 is CASSVVGRGYYNEQFF. The CDR3 DNA follows: TGTGCCAGCAGTGTCGTGGGTAGGGGCTACTACAATGAGCAGTTCTTC. Drawing the rest from reference TRBV2 and TRBJ2-1, the complete variable domain is EPEVTQTPSHQVTQMGQEVILRCVPISNHLYFYWYRQILGQKVEFLVSFYNNEISEKSEIFDDQFSVERPDGSNFTLKIRSTKLEDSAMYFCASSVVGRGYYNEQFFGPGTRLTVL.

A word on this clone: The same CDR3 also results from other DNA sequences found in this sample. The J gene is TRBJ2-3, the V gene TRBV18; 9 bases align to TRBD2. V was pared by 6 bases and J by 0 bases, with 4 bases of the junction left unmatched. The CDR3 consists of 15 residues. Germline CDR1 and CDR2: KGHSH and LQKENI. This CDR3 reads CASSPLAGSTDTQYF. The CDR3 nucleotides are TGTGCCAGCTCGCCTCTAGCGGGAAGCACAGATACGCAGTATTTT.

This chain links TRBV19 with TRBJ2-1; 8 bases are shared with TRBD2. Germline trimming cut 6 bases from V and 2 bases from J; bases unmatched to any gene: 9. The CDR3 covers 16 residues. The V gene's germline CDR1 is LNHDA and CDR2 SQIVND (reference sequence). The CDR3 nucleotides read TGTGCCAGTAGAGGGGCACTAGCGGATCCCTACAATGAGCAGTTCTTC. Amino acids: CASRGALADPYNEQFF.

DNA for the CDR3: TGTGCCTGTCGGGAGGGCAGGTTCCGTAACTATGGCTACACCTTC. It specifies CACREGRFRNYGYTF. This chain uses TRBV30 with TRBJ1-2; D unresolved. Per the germline V gene, CDR1 is GTSNPN and CDR2 is SVGIG (reference sequence). The length of the CDR3 is 15 residues. Trimming took off 6 bases at V and 1 base at J, with 18 bases between the two ends.

This rearrangement joins TRBV7-6 to TRBJ2-5; 11 bases are a match to TRBD1. This CDR3 region has 16 residues. J was trimmed by 5 bases and V by 4 bases; bases with no gene match: 9. Germline V CDR1 and CDR2: SGHVS, FNYEAQ. CDR3 coding DNA: TGTGCCAGCAGCTCCACTGGGACAGGGGGTTTTGAGACCCAGTACTTC. Amino acids: CASSSTGTGGFETQYF.

Only a few counts were recorded for this clone. At the DNA level, this CDR3 is encoded by other sequences in the same sample as well. The chain is built from TRBV5-4 and TRBJ1-1, with 8 positions matching TRBD1. The CDR3 spans 15 residues. Unmatched junction bases numbered 1, after V lost 0 bases and J lost 0 bases. Germline CDR1 and CDR2: SGHNT and YYREEE (reference sequence). In DNA form, the CDR3 reads TGTGCCAGCAGCTTGGGGGGACAGGTGAACACTGAAGCTTTCTTT. Its translation is CASSLGGQVNTEAFF.

This sequence joins TRBV5-6 and TRBJ2-6; D is possibly TRBD1 or TRBD2 (5 bases each). CDR3 length: 18 residues. V lost 4 bases, J lost 4 bases, and 21 bases lay in between. Per the germline V gene, CDR1 is SGHDT and CDR2 is YYEEEE. The CDR3 bases are TGTGCCAGCAGCCTGGGTGGGGGTGCCGGGGCCGGGGCCAACGTCCTGACTTTC. Protein product: CASSLGGGAGAGANVLTF.

The gene calls are TRBV5-1 and TRBJ2-3; D call uncertain. CDR1 is SGHRS and CDR2 is YFSETQ in the germline V gene. V gave up 0 bases and J gave up 0 bases, with 11 bases separating them. The length of the CDR3 is 16 residues. The CDR3 sequence is CASSLEQDLSTDTQYF. For the CDR3, the DNA is TGCGCCAGCAGCTTGGAGCAGGACCTCAGCACAGATACGCAGTATTTT.

The chain couples TRBV5-1 to TRBJ2-1; 8 bases agree with TRBD2. The CDR3 extends over 14 amino acids. CDR1 and CDR2 (germline): SGHRS, YFSETQ. The CDR3 DNA is TGCGCGGTCGGGAGCGGGAGCTCCTACAATGAGCAGTTCTTC. Amino acids: CAVGSGSSYNEQFF.

V is TRBV7-9 and J is TRBJ2-1; either TRBD1 or TRBD2 may fit D (6 bases each). V was cut by 5 bases and J by 7 bases, with 24 bases left in between. The CDR3 runs to 17 residues. Germline values: CDR1 SEHNR, CDR2 FQNEAQ (reference sequence). CDR3 protein: CASSPRLWGQGGNEQFF. CDR3 bases: TGTGCCAGCAGCCCGAGACTTTGGGGGCAGGGAGGAAATGAGCAGTTCTTC.

This CDR3 is CASRPSWRATYEQYF. CDR3 in DNA: TGTGCCAGCAGGCCATCGTGGAGGGCCACCTACGAGCAGTACTTC. The chain has TRBV6-5 and TRBJ2-7, with D possibly TRBD2 on 6 matching bases. Trimming left V 6 bases short and J 2 bases short, with 17 bases between. The CDR3 covers 15 residues. Germline V gives CDR1 MNHEY, CDR2 SVGAGI.

The CDR3 sequence: CASRSPGLAGYQYF. The CDR3 DNA follows: TGTGCCAGCAGGTCGCCGGGACTAGCGGGATATCAGTACTTC. The V gene is TRBV6-5, the J gene TRBJ2-7; 13 nucleotides line up with TRBD2. Losses at the gene ends were 6 bases for V and 10 bases for J; bases not matched to a gene: 9. In germline, CDR1 is MNHEY, CDR2 SVGAGI. CDR3 length: 14 residues.

This clone came up once. The chain combines TRBV11-2 with TRBJ1-4; possible D gene TRBD1, 5 bases. The CDR3 runs to 14 residues. Germline V gene lookup returns CDR1 SGHAT and CDR2 FQNNGV. The V and J ends lost 5 bases and 5 bases respectively, with 12 bases between them. The CDR3 loop is CASSLDRGNEKLFF. In nucleotides, the CDR3 is TGTGCCAGCAGCCTCGATAGGGGAAATGAAAAACTGTTTTTT.

The chain links TRBV6-1 to TRBJ2-3; TRBD1 matches at 11 bases. Looked up from germline, CDR1 is MNHNS and CDR2 is SASEGT. V was pared by 7 bases and J by 3 bases, with 6 bases of the junction left unmatched. This CDR3 is 15 amino acids long. This CDR3 reads CASIGQGARTDTQYF. In nucleotides, the CDR3 is TGTGCCAGCATCGGACAGGGGGCGAGGACAGATACGCAGTATTTT.

The chain has TRBV6-1 and TRBJ2-5; TRBD2 agrees at 7 bases. The ends lost 11 bases at V and 5 bases at J; junction bases unmatched: 11. CDR3 length equals 13 residues. Germline CDR1 and CDR2: MNHNS and SASEGT. CDR3 coding DNA: TGTGCCGCTGGGAGGGGAGTTTGGGAGACCCAGTACTTC. Translating it yields CAAGRGVWETQYF.

The chain couples TRBV6-6 to TRBJ1-3; TRBD1 matches 8 bases. With V trimmed by 2 bases and J by 3 bases, 3 bases remained unmatched. The CDR3 has 15 residues. CDR1 and CDR2 (germline): MNHNY, SVGAGI (reference sequence). CDR3: CASSYQGQVGNTIYF. The CDR3 DNA reads as TGTGCCAGCAGTTACCAGGGACAGGTTGGAAACACCATATATTTT.

The V and J genes are TRBV6-5 and TRBJ2-6; weak D call: TRBD1 (6 bases). There are 15 residues in the CDR3. Germline CDR1 and CDR2: MNHEY and SVGAGI. Trimming removed 7 bases from V and 0 bases from J, with 10 bases in between. The CDR3 nucleotides read TGTGCCAGCACCCTGGACAGCTCTGGGGCCAACGTCCTGACTTTC. Amino acids: CASTLDSSGANVLTF.

V and J are TRBV5-1 and TRBJ2-5; no firm D call. V was pared by 6 bases and J by 5 bases, with 8 bases between. The CDR3 length is 11 residues. CDR1 and CDR2 from the germline V gene are SGHRS and YFSETQ. CDR3 nucleotide sequence: TGCGCCAGCACCCTTCGTGAGACCCAGTACTTC. Encoded protein: CASTLRETQYF.

J is TRBJ2-5 and V is TRBV6-5, with a possible D match to TRBD1 (5 bases). V lost 4 bases to trimming and J lost 7 bases, with 13 bases between them. The CDR3 is 13 residues long. Germline CDR1 is MNHEY and CDR2 is SVGAGI. The chain's CDR3 is CASSSDMGLTQYF. The CDR3 bases are TGTGCCAGCAGTTCGGACATGGGGTTGACCCAGTACTTC.

This chain links TRBV2 with TRBJ1-5; D might be TRBD1 (6 bases). The CDR3 has 16 residues. Germline-derived CDR1 and CDR2 are SNHLY and FYNNEI. V lost 7 bases, J lost 3 bases, and 19 bases lay in between. The CDR3 region is CASKGPVGGPNQPQHF. The CDR3 DNA reads as TGTGCCAGCAAGGGACCTGTGGGGGGCCCCAATCAGCCCCAGCATTTT.

In nucleotides, the CDR3 is TGTGCAAGTCGCCCTAATTATCGTGGATCGTTC. Translation: CASRPNYRGSF. This chain links TRBV12-2 with TRBJ2-7. TRBV12-2 corresponds to a pseudogene. The CDR3 sequence is 11 residues long.

The sample holds one count of this clone. The genes are TRBV5-1 and TRBJ1-1; D possibly corresponds to TRBD1 (5 bases). The germline V gene encodes CDR1 SGHRS and CDR2 YFSETQ. V lost 7 bases and J 0 bases, leaving 22 bases between the germline ends. CDR3 length: 17 amino acids. The CDR3 loop reads CASLPSGAPVMNTEAFF. CDR3 coding DNA: TGCGCCAGCCTCCCAAGCGGGGCGCCAGTAATGAACACTGAAGCTTTCTTT.

Note on this clone: The sample carries other DNA sequences with the same CDR3. The chain uses TRBV11-2 and TRBJ2-7; D is ambiguous. Germline CDR1 SGHAT, CDR2 FQNNGV. The V end was cut by 2 bases, the J end by 2 bases, with 10 bases between. CDR3 length equals 14 residues. CDR3 in DNA: TGTGCCAGCAGCTTAAGGTGGGATGCCTACGAGCAGTACTTC. Translated, it gives CASSLRWDAYEQYF.